This paragraph covers one T cell receptor (beta chain) sequence. This study enrolled people aged 18 to 89 from approximately 24 US geographic areas. Grouping used clinical history reported by participants in a survey and questionnaire. Assay: immunoSEQ multiplex PCR; the TCRdb copy retains only in-frame clones and omits some. This sample has over 110,000 clones, with over 80% found just once. This sample was taken from a study of blood T cell repertoires in COVID-19. The wider study: The cDNA or gDNA used as material had been derived from T cells, B-cell-depleted T cells, or PBMCs.

V dropped 1 base and J dropped 6 bases, with 9 bases sitting between them. The germline V gene has CDR1 SGHAT and CDR2 FQNNGV. The CDR3 loop spans 13 amino acids. The V gene is TRBV11-2, the J gene TRBJ1-2; TRBD1 might be the D (5 bases). Sequencing input: PBMCs or T cells enriched from blood (not recorded which). This receptor was taken from a man between 60 and 70 years old who had recovered from COVID-19. This CDR3 is CASSLAAGNGYTF. The DNA of the CDR3 is TGTGCCAGCAGCTTAGCAGCAGGGAATGGCTACACCTTC.